What follows describes a single T cell receptor beta chain. The V segment lost 3 bases and the J segment 1 base; nucleotides outside the gene matches: 8. The CDR3 length is 16 residues. Germline values: CDR1 SGHVS, CDR2 FNYEAQ. Some clones are missing from TCRdb's copy, which holds only in-frame ones; the method was immunoSEQ multiplex PCR. The table records tens of thousands of clones, approximately 84% of them present only once. These data belong to a study of blood T cell repertoires in COVID-19. About the research overall: Material from acute and convalescent COVID-19 was sourced from the United States, Italy and Spain. PBMCs, B-cell-depleted T cells, or T cells provided the cDNA or gDNA that made up the material.

This TCR was recovered from a man aged 70-80 years with acute or convalescent COVID-19. The chain joins TRBV7-6 to TRBJ2-5; 7 bases are shared with TRBD2. The source material was peripheral blood. The chain's CDR3 is CASSLRLAPIQETQYF. The CDR3 nucleotides read TGTGCCAGCAGCTTGCGACTAGCCCCTATCCAAGAGACCCAGTACTTC.